Listed below are T cell receptor beta chains from one sample, sequenced in a study of beta chain features in type 1 diabetes. Sequencing used immunoSEQ multiplex PCR; TCRdb keeps in-frame clones, though not all of them. The data show around 340,000 clones, 8% seen once. The sequenced material came from central memory CD4+ T cells from blood. These receptors were obtained from a woman aged 18-29 years in good health. The CDR3 runs from the conserved cysteine through the conserved F or W. A D gene is named only where the DNA matches it firmly. Clone size is stated in some rows and not others, as once, few, many or a class when expanded.

D | size | J | V | DNA | CDR3
- | - | TRBJ2-5 | TRBV29-1 | TGCAGCGTCGGGAGAGAGACCCAGTACTTC | CSVGRETQYF
- | few | TRBJ2-2 | TRBV2 | TGTGCCAGCAGTGCGCGGTTAGACACCGGGGAGCTGTTTTTT | CASSARLDTGELFF
- | many | TRBJ1-2 | TRBV14 | TGTGCCAGCAGCCCGGACGATTATGGCTACACCTTC | CASSPDDYGYTF
TRBD2 | few | TRBJ2-3 | TRBV5-1 | TGCGCCAGCAGCTTGGGGACTAGCCCTAGCACAGATACGCAGTATTTT | CASSLGTSPSTDTQYF
- | - | TRBJ1-5 | TRBV19 | TGTGCCAGTAGTATCAGTTGGGATCAGCCCCAGCATTTT | CASSISWDQPQHF
TRBD2 | few | TRBJ2-5 | TRBV2 | TGTGCCAGCAGTGAATCCAGCGGGAGAGGAGAGACCCAGTACTTC | CASSESSGRGETQYF
- | few | TRBJ2-6 | TRBV7-2 | TGTGCCAGCAGCTTCCACAGGCCCTTCTCTGGGGCCAACGTCCTGACTTTC | CASSFHRPFSGANVLTF
TRBD1 | few | TRBJ1-1 | TRBV28 | TGTGCCAGCAGTCAGGGGGCGCGGAACACTGAAGCTTTCTTT | CASSQGARNTEAFF
TRBD1 | - | TRBJ2-7 | TRBV18 | TGTGCCAGCTCACAGGGACAGGAGTACGAGCAGTACTTC | CASSQGQEYEQYF
TRBD2 | few | TRBJ2-1 | TRBV28 | TGTGCCAGCAGCCCAGGTAGCGGGAGAGGGATCTCCTACAATGAGCAGTTCTTC | CASSPGSGRGISYNEQFF
- | few | TRBJ2-7 | TRBV29-1 | TGCAGCGTTAAATTGGGCGGACAGCACTTATCCTACGAGCAGTACTTC | CSVKLGGQHLSYEQYF
- | - | TRBJ1-1 | TRBV29-1 | TGCAGCGCTCGGTCGGGATCCGAAGCTTTCTTT | CSARSGSEAFF
- | - | TRBJ2-7 | TRBV7-2 | TGTGCCAGCAGCCCAATCCGATCGACTAGTTCCTACGAGCAGTACTTC | CASSPIRSTSSYEQYF
TRBD1 | - | TRBJ1-2 | TRBV18 | TGTGCCAGCTCACCAAGGGGGACGGACAGGGCTCATGGCTACACCTTC | CASSPRGTDRAHGYTF
- | - | TRBJ2-6 | TRBV7-2 | TGTGCCAGCAGCCGGACAGCCACCACTATTGGGACCAACGTCCTGACTTTC | CASSRTATTIGTNVLTF
- | - | TRBJ2-7 | TRBV6-6 | TGTGCCAGCTCCACACTGGACACCCCTTCCTACGAGCAGTACTTC | CASSTLDTPSYEQYF
TRBD2 | few | TRBJ2-5 | TRBV9 | TGTGCCAGCAGCGTAACCTTCGGGAGGGAGACCCAGTACTTC | CASSVTFGRETQYF
- | few | TRBJ2-3 | TRBV7-7 | TGTGCTAGCAGTGGACAGTTAACAGATACGCAGTATTTT | CASSGQLTDTQYF
- | - | TRBJ2-1 | TRBV27 | TGTGCCAGCAGCTTTCGGGGGATTACCTCCTACAATGAGCAGTTCTTC | CASSFRGITSYNEQFF
- | many | TRBJ2-5 | TRBV10-3 | TGTGCCATCCAGGACGGGACGAGATCGTCGGAGACCCAGTACTTC | CAIQDGTRSSETQYF
- | few | TRBJ1-1 | TRBV10-3 | TGTGCCATCAGTGAGGCTCAGGGGACAGAAGCTTTCTTT | CAISEAQGTEAFF
- | few | TRBJ2-2 | TRBV7-9 | TGTGCCAGCAGCTTAGTAGGGTCCGGGGAGCTGTTTTTT | CASSLVGSGELFF
- | - | TRBJ2-7 | TRBV28 | TGTGCCAGCAGTCAAAACCTCTACGAGCAGTACTTC | CASSQNLYEQYF
TRBD2 | few | TRBJ2-1 | TRBV27 | TGTGCCAGCAGTTCCGTAGCGGGAGGTCGAAATGAGCAGTTCTTC | CASSSVAGGRNEQFF
- | - | TRBJ1-2 | TRBV28 | TGTGCCAGCAGTTTTCATTACAGCACACACCTCTATGGCTACACCTTC | CASSFHYSTHLYGYTF
- | - | TRBJ1-1 | TRBV10-3 | TGTGCCATCAGTGCGTCGGCCGGGGCAGAAGGGAACACTGAAGCTTTCTTT | CAISASAGAEGNTEAFF
- | - | TRBJ2-1 | TRBV5-6 | TGTGCCAGCAGCTTGCGGGGAGGCAATGAGCAGTTCTTC | CASSLRGGNEQFF
TRBD1 | - | TRBJ2-1 | TRBV19 | TGTGCCAGTACCCTGGGACAGAACTACAATGAGCAGTTCTTC | CASTLGQNYNEQFF
TRBD1 | - | TRBJ1-1 | TRBV20-1 | TGCACCACAGGGGGCAGGGCTGAAGCTTTCTTT | CTTGGRAEAFF
- | - | TRBJ2-1 | TRBV11-2 | TGTGCCAGCAGCTTCCGAGACGGATACAATGAGCAGTTCTTC | CASSFRDGYNEQFF
TRBD2 | few | TRBJ2-7 | TRBV6-1 | TGTGCCAGCAGTGAACTAGCGGGAGGAACCCTCGAGCAGTACTTC | CASSELAGGTLEQYF
TRBD1 | many | TRBJ2-1 | TRBV5-1 | TGCGCCAGCACACCGGGACAGGGGAATCATGAGCAGTTCTTC | CASTPGQGNHEQFF
- | - | TRBJ2-3 | TRBV4-3 | TGCGCCAGCAGCCAACTACTAACGAACGCAGATACGCAGTATTTT | CASSQLLTNADTQYF
TRBD2 | - | TRBJ2-3 | TRBV25-1 | TGTGCCAGCAGTGAAGCGGGAGTGTTAACAGATACGCAGTATTTT | CASSEAGVLTDTQYF
- | - | TRBJ2-5 | TRBV2 | TGTGCCAGCATGTTAGCACAAGAGACCCAGTACTTC | CASMLAQETQYF
- | - | TRBJ2-3 | TRBV5-1 | TGCGCCAGCAGCTTGAGTTCAGGGGCCCGCACAGATACGCAGTATTTT | CASSLSSGARTDTQYF
TRBD1 | few | TRBJ2-3 | TRBV7-2 | TGTGCCAGCAGCTCTCGACAGGGGCGCACAGATACGCAGTATTTT | CASSSRQGRTDTQYF
- | - | TRBJ2-3 | TRBV5-6 | TGTGCCAGCAGCTTCTATTCGACAGATACGCAGTATTTT | CASSFYSTDTQYF
TRBD2 | few | TRBJ2-1 | TRBV11-2 | TGTGCCAGCAGCCAAGAACTAGCGGGATCCTACAATGAGCAGTTCTTC | CASSQELAGSYNEQFF
- | - | TRBJ2-1 | TRBV4-2 | TGTGCCAGCAGCCAAGACGTCCGGACCCCCGCGTTCTTC | CASSQDVRTPAFF
TRBD1 | - | TRBJ2-3 | TRBV27 | TGTGCCAGCAGGCCACAGGGGGCGGATACGCAGTATTTT | CASRPQGADTQYF
- | many | TRBJ2-5 | TRBV14 | TGTGCCAGCAGCCAAGAGTCGTCTTTATACTTTGGGACCCAGTACTTC | CASSQESSLYFGTQYF